These 23 T cell receptor beta chains were sequenced from one sample in a study of blood T cell repertoires in COVID-19. Only in-frame clones appear in the TCRdb table, and some are missing; sequencing was by immunoSEQ multiplex PCR. The sample lists around 290,000 clones, around 90% occurring once. The material sequenced was PBMCs or T cells enriched from blood (not recorded which). All receptors come from a woman aged 25-40 years who had recovered from COVID-19.

This sequence joins TRBV2 and TRBJ1-1, with D maybe TRBD1 (5 bases). Germline-derived CDR1 and CDR2 are SNHLY and FYNNEI. Between the trimmed V and J ends, which lost 4 bases and 1 base, there was a span of 13 bases. This CDR3 region has 15 residues. For the CDR3, the DNA is TGTGCCAGCAGTGGGGTGGGCAGGGAGAACACTGAAGCTTTCTTT. It yields the protein CASSGVGRENTEAFF. Full variable domain (outside the CDR3, taken from reference TRBV2 and TRBJ1-1): EPEVTQTPSHQVTQMGQEVILRCVPISNHLYFYWYRQILGQKVEFLVSFYNNEISEKSEIFDDQFSVERPDGSNFTLKIRSTKLEDSAMYFCASSGVGRENTEAFFGQGTRLTVV.

The count of this clone is one. The chain has TRBV11-2 and TRBJ2-1, with D possibly TRBD2 on 5 matching bases. Germline CDR1 SGHAT, CDR2 FQNNGV. Trimming shortened V by 2 bases and J by 8 bases, and 13 bases separated the two germline ends. This CDR3 comprises 14 residues. As DNA, the CDR3 is TGTGCCAGCAGCTTACTGTCGGGGTCGGATGAGCAGTTCTTC. Protein sequence: CASSLLSGSDEQFF.

The chain joins TRBV25-1 to TRBJ2-5, with 7 bases fitting TRBD2. This CDR3 has 18 residues. Germline-derived CDR1 and CDR2 are MGHDK and SYGVNS. V gave up 4 bases and J gave up 2 bases; unmatched junction bases: 16. The CDR3: CASSGTPRGGVEQETQYF. CDR3 DNA: TGTGCCAGCAGTGGGACACCCCGTGGGGGGGTTGAGCAAGAGACCCAGTACTTC.

The chain uses TRBV4-3 and TRBJ2-1; D gene unclear. The length of the CDR3 is 13 residues. Between the trimmed V and J ends, which lost 0 bases and 8 bases, there was a span of 8 bases. Germline V gene lookup returns CDR1 LGHNA and CDR2 YSLEER. The CDR3 coding sequence is TGCGCCAGCAGCCAAGATTTAGCTTATGAGCAGTTCTTC. It yields the protein CASSQDLAYEQFF.

This clone has just a few counts. The chain links TRBV11-2 to TRBJ1-2; D is uncertain. Germline CDR1 SGHAT, CDR2 FQNNGV. This CDR3 is built from 14 residues. The V end was cut by 1 base, the J end by 7 bases, with 13 bases between. DNA for the CDR3: TGTGCCAGCAGCTTAGGATTTGTCAGTTCTGGCTACACCTTC. Its translation: CASSLGFVSSGYTF.

The gene calls are TRBV15 and TRBJ1-2, with no clear D. The V gene's germline CDR1 is LNHNV and CDR2 YYDKDF (reference sequence). The CDR3 runs 16 residues. The ends were cut back, 2 bases at V and 5 bases at J, with 18 bases in the middle. CDR3 in DNA: TGTGCCACCAGCAGACGTGAGGGCCAGCCTACTTATGGCTACACCTTC. It specifies CATSRREGQPTYGYTF.

A single count supports this clone. J is TRBJ1-3 and V is TRBV28; weak D call: TRBD1 (5 bases). The CDR3 is 18 residues long. Germline CDR1 reads MDHEN; CDR2 reads SYDVKM. The V end was cut by 6 bases, the J end by 0 bases, with 21 bases between. CDR3 sequence: CASSSIISDSISGNTIYF. CDR3 nucleotide sequence: TGTGCCAGCAGCTCAATAATATCCGACAGTATCTCTGGAAACACCATATATTTT.

V usage is TRBV7-8 and J usage is TRBJ2-3, with D possibly being TRBD2 (7 bases). V was trimmed by 5 bases and J by 2 bases, leaving 35 bases between them. CDR1 is SGHVS, CDR2 FQNEAQ, per germline. The CDR3 spans 22 residues. The CDR3 here is CASSPGGSVGVTASRDTDTQYF. The CDR3 DNA follows: TGTGCCAGCAGCCCGGGGGGCAGTGTAGGGGTCACAGCTAGCAGGGACACAGATACGCAGTATTTT.

The chain carries TRBV12-3 or TRBV12-4 and TRBJ2-5; the match to TRBD1 covers 7 bases. This CDR3 has 13 amino acids. J lost 2 bases, V lost 6 bases, and 3 bases had no gene match. The CDR3 coding sequence is TGTGCCAGCAGGGGACAGATTCAAGAGACCCAGTACTTC. Translating it yields CASRGQIQETQYF.

The chain joins TRBV3-1 (or the pseudogene TRBV3-2) to TRBJ1-5; 7 bases are shared with TRBD1. With V trimmed by 3 bases and J by 1 base, 3 bases remained unmatched. Germline V gives CDR1 LGHDT, CDR2 YNNKEL (reference sequence). The CDR3 spans 15 residues. The CDR3 nucleotides read TGTGCCAGCAGCCAGGGACAGAAAAGCAATCAGCCCCAGCATTTT. Encoded protein: CASSQGQKSNQPQHF.

V gene TRBV5-1 combines with J gene TRBJ2-7; D gene uncertain. The V end was cut by 6 bases, the J end by 3 bases, with 10 bases between. Germline CDR1 is SGHRS and CDR2 is YFSETQ. The CDR3 consists of 12 residues. CDR3 in amino acids: CASKTPYYEQYF. The CDR3 DNA sequence: TGCGCCAGCAAGACACCCTACTACGAGCAGTACTTC.

The CDR3 region is CASSERVGGAQNTEAFF. CDR3 sequence (DNA): TGTGCCAGCAGTGAAAGAGTTGGGGGGGCCCAGAACACTGAAGCTTTCTTT. The V gene is TRBV6-1, the J gene TRBJ1-1, with D possibly being TRBD1 (6 bases). Per the germline V gene, CDR1 is MNHNS and CDR2 is SASEGT. The CDR3 loop spans 17 amino acids. V lost 2 bases to trimming and J lost 1 base, with 17 bases between them.

The chain recombines TRBV18 with TRBJ2-1; tentatively, D is TRBD2 (5 bases). The length of the CDR3 is 13 residues. The V end was cut by 4 bases, the J end by 5 bases, with 9 bases between. Germline loops: CDR1 KGHSH, CDR2 LQKENI. CDR3 residues: CASSLSGDNEQFF. DNA of the CDR3: TGTGCCAGCTCACTATCCGGGGACAATGAGCAGTTCTTC.

The chain uses TRBV7-9 and TRBJ2-2, with D maybe TRBD2 (6 bases). CDR3 length: 12 amino acids. CDR1 is SEHNR, CDR2 FQNEAQ, per germline (reference sequence). The DNA for the CDR3 is TGTGCAGGCGGGAAAAACACCGGGGAGCTGTTTTTT. Translated: CAGGKNTGELFF.

The V and J genes are TRBV6-5 and TRBJ2-5, with D possibly matching TRBD1 (5 bases). The CDR3 has 13 residues. Trimming stripped 6 bases from V and 5 bases from J, with 13 bases between. Germline CDR1 reads MNHEY; CDR2 reads SVGAGI. This chain's CDR3 is CASRQRGGETQYF. The CDR3 DNA reads as TGTGCCAGCAGACAAAGGGGTGGCGAGACCCAGTACTTC.

V and J are TRBV6-1 and TRBJ1-5; D unclear. Trimming stripped 6 bases from V and 4 bases from J, with 4 bases between. Germline V gene sequence: CDR1 MNHNS, CDR2 SASEGT. The CDR3 totals 11 residues. The CDR3 DNA sequence: TGTGCCAGCAGCCATAATCAGCCCCAGCATTTT. Protein: CASSHNQPQHF.

The chain recombines TRBV28 with TRBJ2-1; 8 bases fit TRBD2. Germline V lookup: CDR1 MDHEN, CDR2 SYDVKM. CDR3 length: 14 amino acids. The junction had 6 bases not matched to a gene; V was cut back by 6 bases and J by 5 bases. The DNA of the CDR3 is TGTGCCAGCAGAACCGGGACTAGACACAATGAGCAGTTCTTC. Translating it yields CASRTGTRHNEQFF.

This clone occurred a few times. The gene calls are TRBV20-1 and TRBJ2-1; 8 positions agree with TRBD2. V gave up 3 bases and J gave up 0 bases; unmatched junction bases: 7. The germline V gene has CDR1 DFQATT and CDR2 SNEGSKA (reference sequence). The CDR3 spans 16 residues. CDR3 region: CSASLGGGGSYNEQFF. The CDR3 nucleotides are TGCAGTGCTAGTCTCGGGGGGGGCGGCTCCTACAATGAGCAGTTCTTC.

The chain couples TRBV3-1 (or the pseudogene TRBV3-2) to TRBJ1-2, with unresolved D. This CDR3 has 14 amino acids. Trimming took off 0 bases at V and 4 bases at J, with 9 bases between the two ends. From germline, CDR1 is LGHDT and CDR2 YNNKEL (reference sequence). CDR3 loop: CASSQEEGTYGYTF. The CDR3 DNA follows: TGTGCCAGCAGCCAAGAAGAGGGAACCTATGGCTACACCTTC.

The rearrangement uses TRBV29-1 and TRBJ2-7; 9 bases agree with TRBD2. The germline V gene encodes CDR1 SQVTM and CDR2 ANQGSEA. The CDR3 runs 16 residues. The trim removed 4 bases at V and 6 bases at J, leaving 16 bases unmatched. The CDR3 region has the DNA TGCAGCGTTGCAGGGACAATAGCGGGAGATGCGGCCGAGCAGTACTTC. Its translation is CSVAGTIAGDAAEQYF.

The chain joins TRBV19 to TRBJ2-7; 12 positions match TRBD1. The CDR3 is made up of 13 amino acids. Germline V gene sequence: CDR1 LNHDA, CDR2 SQIVND (reference sequence). The CDR3 DNA follows: TGTGCAGCCGGGACAGGGGGCTTCAACGAGCAGTACTTC. It encodes CAAGTGGFNEQYF.

J is TRBJ2-1 and V is TRBV27, with 10 bases lining up with TRBD2. Trimming cost V 1 base and J 10 bases; bases outside gene matches: 7. In germline, CDR1 is MNHEY, CDR2 SMNVEV (reference sequence). The length of the CDR3 is 15 residues. The CDR3: CASSLYLAGAYEQFF. CDR3 nucleotides: TGTGCCAGCAGTTTATATCTAGCGGGAGCATACGAGCAGTTCTTC.

The chain is built from TRBV13 and TRBJ1-4; D is ambiguous. V shed 6 bases and J shed 4 bases, with 9 bases lying between them. The CDR3 covers 13 residues. The germline V gene encodes CDR1 PRHDT and CDR2 FYEKMQ (reference sequence). This chain's CDR3 is CASRRSLNEKLFF. The CDR3 DNA reads as TGTGCCAGCAGGAGGAGCCTTAATGAAAAACTGTTTTTT. Full variable domain (rest looked up from reference TRBV13 and TRBJ1-4): AAGVIQSPRHLIKEKRETATLKCYPIPRHDTVYWYQQGPGQDPQFLISFYEKMQSDKGSIPDRFSAQQFSDYHSELNMSSLELGDSALYFCASRRSLNEKLFFGSGTQLSVL.